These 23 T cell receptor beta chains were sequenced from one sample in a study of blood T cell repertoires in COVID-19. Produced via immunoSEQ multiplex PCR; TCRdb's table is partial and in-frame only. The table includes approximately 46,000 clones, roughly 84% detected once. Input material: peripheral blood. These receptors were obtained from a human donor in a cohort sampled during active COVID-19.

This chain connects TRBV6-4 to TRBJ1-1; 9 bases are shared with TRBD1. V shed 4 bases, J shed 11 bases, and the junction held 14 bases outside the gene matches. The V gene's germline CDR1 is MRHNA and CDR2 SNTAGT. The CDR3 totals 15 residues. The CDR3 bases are TGTGCCAGCAGTGCTTCCCCGGGACAGGGCCCCTCTGCTTTCTTT. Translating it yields CASSASPGQGPSAFF.

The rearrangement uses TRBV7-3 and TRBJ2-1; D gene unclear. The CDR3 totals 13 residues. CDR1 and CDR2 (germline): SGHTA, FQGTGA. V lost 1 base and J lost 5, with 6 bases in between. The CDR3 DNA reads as TGTGCCAGCAGCTTAAATCTCGACAATGAGCAGTTCTTC. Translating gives CASSLNLDNEQFF. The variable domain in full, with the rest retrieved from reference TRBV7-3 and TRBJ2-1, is GAGVSQTPSNKVTEKGKYVELRCDPISGHTALYWYRQSLGQGPEFLIYFQGTGAADDSGLPNDRFFAVRPEGSVSTLKIQRTERGDSAVYLCASSLNLDNEQFFGPGTRLTVL.

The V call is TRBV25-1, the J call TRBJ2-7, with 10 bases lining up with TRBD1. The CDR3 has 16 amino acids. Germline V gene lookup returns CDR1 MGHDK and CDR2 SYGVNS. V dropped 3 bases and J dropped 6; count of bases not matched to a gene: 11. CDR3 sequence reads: CASSDPYRDRGLEQYF. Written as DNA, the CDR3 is TGTGCCAGCAGTGACCCTTACCGGGACAGGGGTCTCGAGCAGTACTTC.

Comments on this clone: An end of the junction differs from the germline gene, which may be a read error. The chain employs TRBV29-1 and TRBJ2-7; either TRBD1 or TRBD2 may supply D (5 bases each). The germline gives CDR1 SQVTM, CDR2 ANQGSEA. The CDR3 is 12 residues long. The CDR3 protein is CSVEGAGYEQYF. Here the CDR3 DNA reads TGCAGCGTCGAAGGGGCGGGCTACGAGCAGTACTTC.

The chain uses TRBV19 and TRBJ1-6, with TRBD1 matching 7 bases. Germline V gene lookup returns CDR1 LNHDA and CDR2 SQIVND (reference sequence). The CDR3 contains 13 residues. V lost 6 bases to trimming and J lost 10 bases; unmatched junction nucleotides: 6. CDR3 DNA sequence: TGTGCCAGTAGCGGATCAGGGGGATCACCCCTCCACTTT. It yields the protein CASSGSGGSPLHF.

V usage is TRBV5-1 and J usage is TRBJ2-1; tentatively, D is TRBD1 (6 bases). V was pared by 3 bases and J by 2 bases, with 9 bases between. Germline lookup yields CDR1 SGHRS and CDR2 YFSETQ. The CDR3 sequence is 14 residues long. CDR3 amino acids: CASSSGQTYNEQFF. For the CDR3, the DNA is TGCGCCAGCAGCTCCGGACAGACCTACAATGAGCAGTTCTTC. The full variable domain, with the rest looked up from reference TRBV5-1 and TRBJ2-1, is KAGVTQTPRYLIKTRGQQVTLSCSPISGHRSVSWYQQTPGQGLQFLFEYFSETQRNKGNFPGRFSGRQFSNSRSEMNVSTLELGDSALYLCASSSGQTYNEQFFGPGTRLTVL.

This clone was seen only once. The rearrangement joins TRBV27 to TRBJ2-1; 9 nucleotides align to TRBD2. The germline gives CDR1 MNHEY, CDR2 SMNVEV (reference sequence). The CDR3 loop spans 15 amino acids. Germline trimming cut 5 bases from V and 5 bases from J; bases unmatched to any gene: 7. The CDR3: CASSKTSGYNNEQFF. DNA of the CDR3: TGTGCCAGCAGTAAGACTAGCGGTTATAACAATGAGCAGTTCTTC.

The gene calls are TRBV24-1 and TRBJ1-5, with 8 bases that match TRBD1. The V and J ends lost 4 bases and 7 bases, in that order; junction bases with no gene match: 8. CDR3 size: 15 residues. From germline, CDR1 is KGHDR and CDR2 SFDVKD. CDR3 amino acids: CATSEGQGQGQPQHF. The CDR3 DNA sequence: TGTGCCACCAGTGAAGGACAGGGCCAGGGGCAGCCCCAGCATTTT.

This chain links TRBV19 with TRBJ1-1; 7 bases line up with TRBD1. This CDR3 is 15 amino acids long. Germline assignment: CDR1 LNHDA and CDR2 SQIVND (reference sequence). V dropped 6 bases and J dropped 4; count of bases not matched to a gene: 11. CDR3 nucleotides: TGTGCCAGTAGCACAGGGGCCTCTGAAGGCACTGAAGCTTTCTTT. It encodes CASSTGASEGTEAFF.

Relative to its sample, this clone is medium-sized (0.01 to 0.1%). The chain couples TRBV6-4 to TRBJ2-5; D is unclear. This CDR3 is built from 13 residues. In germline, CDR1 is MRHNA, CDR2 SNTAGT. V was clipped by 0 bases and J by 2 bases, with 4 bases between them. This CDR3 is CASSDSPQETQYF. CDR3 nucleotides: TGTGCCAGCAGTGACTCCCCTCAAGAGACCCAGTACTTC.

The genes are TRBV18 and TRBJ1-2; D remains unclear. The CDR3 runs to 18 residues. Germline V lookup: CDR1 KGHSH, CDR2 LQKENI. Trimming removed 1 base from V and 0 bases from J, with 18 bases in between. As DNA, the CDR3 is TGTGCCAGCTCACCACAGTCGGGAGGCCCCCGAGCTAACTATGGCTACACCTTC. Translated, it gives CASSPQSGGPRANYGYTF. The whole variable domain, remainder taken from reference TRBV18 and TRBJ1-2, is NAGVMQNPRHLVRRRGQEARLRCSPMKGHSHVYWYRQLPEEGLKFMVYLQKENIIDESGMPKERFSAEFPKEGPSILRIQQVVRGDSAAYFCASSPQSGGPRANYGYTFGSGTRLTVV.

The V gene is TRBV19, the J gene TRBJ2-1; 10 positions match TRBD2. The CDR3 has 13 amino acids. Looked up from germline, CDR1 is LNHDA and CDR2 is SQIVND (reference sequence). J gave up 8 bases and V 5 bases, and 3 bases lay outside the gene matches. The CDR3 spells CASSAGLADEQFF. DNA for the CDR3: TGTGCCAGTAGTGCAGGACTAGCGGATGAGCAGTTCTTC.

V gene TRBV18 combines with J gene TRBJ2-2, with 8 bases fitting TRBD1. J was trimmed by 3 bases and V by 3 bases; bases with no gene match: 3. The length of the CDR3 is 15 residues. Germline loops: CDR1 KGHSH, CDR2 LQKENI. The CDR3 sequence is CASSPNRGDTGELFF. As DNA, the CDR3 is TGTGCCAGCTCACCGAACAGGGGGGACACCGGGGAGCTGTTTTTT.

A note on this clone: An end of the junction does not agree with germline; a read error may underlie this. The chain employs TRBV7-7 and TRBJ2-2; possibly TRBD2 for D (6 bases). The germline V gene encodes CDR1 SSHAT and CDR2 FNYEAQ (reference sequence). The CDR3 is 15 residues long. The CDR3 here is CASSLSRDYTGELFF. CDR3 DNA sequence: TGTGCTAGCAGCTTATCCAGGGACTACACCGGGGAGCTGTTTTTT.

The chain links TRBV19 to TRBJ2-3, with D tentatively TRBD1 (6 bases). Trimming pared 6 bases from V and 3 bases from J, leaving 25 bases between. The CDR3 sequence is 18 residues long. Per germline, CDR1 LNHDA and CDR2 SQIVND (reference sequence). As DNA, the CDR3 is TGTGCCAGTAGCAACAGGGTGCAATTTGGGTTGTCGACAGATACGCAGTATTTT. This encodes CASSNRVQFGLSTDTQYF.

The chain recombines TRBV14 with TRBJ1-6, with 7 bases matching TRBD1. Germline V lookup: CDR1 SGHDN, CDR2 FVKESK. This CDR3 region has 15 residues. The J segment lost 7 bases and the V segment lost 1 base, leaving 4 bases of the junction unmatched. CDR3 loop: CASSQANRGNSPLHF. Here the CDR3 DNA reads TGTGCCAGCAGCCAAGCCAACAGGGGAAATTCACCCCTCCACTTT.

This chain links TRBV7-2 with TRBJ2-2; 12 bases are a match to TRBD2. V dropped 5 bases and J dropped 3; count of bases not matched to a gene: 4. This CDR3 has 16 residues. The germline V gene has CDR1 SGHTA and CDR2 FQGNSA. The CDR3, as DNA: TGTGCCAGCAGCCGGACTAGCGGGATGGACACCGGGGAGCTGTTTTTT. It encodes CASSRTSGMDTGELFF.

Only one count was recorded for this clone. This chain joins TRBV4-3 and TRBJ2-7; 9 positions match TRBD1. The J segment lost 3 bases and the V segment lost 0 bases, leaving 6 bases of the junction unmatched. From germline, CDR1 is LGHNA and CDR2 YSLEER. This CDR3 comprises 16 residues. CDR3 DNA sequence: TGCGCCAGCAGCCAAGATAGGGGACAGGGACTCTACGAGCAGTACTTC. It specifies CASSQDRGQGLYEQYF.

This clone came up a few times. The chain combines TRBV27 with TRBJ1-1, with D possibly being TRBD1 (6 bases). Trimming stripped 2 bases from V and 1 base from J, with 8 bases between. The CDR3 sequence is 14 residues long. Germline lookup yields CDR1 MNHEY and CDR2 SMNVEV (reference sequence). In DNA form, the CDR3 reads TGTGCCAGCAGTTTAACAGGGAGGAACACTGAAGCTTTCTTT. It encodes CASSLTGRNTEAFF.

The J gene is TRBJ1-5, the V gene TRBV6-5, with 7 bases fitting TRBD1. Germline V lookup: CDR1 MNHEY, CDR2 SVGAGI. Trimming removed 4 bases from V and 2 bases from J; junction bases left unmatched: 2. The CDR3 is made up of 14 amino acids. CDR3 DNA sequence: TGTGCCAGCAGTTCCGGGACAGGCAATCAGCCCCAGCATTTT. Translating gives CASSSGTGNQPQHF.

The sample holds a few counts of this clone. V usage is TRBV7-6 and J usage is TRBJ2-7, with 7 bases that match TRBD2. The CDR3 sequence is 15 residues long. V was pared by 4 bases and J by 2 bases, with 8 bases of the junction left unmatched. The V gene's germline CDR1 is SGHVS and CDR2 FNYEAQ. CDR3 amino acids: CASSSTSLRTYEQYF. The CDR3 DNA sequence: TGTGCCAGCAGCTCGACTAGCCTCCGAACCTACGAGCAGTACTTC.

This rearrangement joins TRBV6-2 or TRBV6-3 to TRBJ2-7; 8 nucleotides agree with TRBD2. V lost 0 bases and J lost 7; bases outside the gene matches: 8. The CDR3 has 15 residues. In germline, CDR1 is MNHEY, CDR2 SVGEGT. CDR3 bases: TGTGCCAGCAGTTACTCGGCAGGAGGGACTAGGGAGCAGTACTTC. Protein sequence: CASSYSAGGTREQYF.

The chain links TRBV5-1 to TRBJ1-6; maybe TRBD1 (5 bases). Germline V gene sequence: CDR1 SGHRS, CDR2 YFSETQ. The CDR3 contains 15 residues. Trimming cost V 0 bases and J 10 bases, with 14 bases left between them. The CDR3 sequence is CASSLEAPGLSPLHF. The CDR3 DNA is TGCGCCAGCAGCTTGGAAGCGCCAGGGCTATCACCCCTCCACTTT.